Listed below are T cell receptor beta chains from one sample, sequenced in a study of identical twins. TCRdb re-analysed the 5' RACE reads in MiXCR, keeping a single row per CDR3 protein. The data contain a few hundred thousand distinct CDR3 sequences, approximately 16% of them singletons. This same sample was also part of a study on yellow fever vaccine responses in identical twins.

What was sequenced was CD4+ T cells sorted from blood. The receptor source for this set is a woman aged 18 to 35 in good health. CDR3s leave out the opening cysteine and the closing phenylalanine or tryptophan. The order of the fields is CDR3 protein, CDR3 length, V gene, J gene.

ASSDYQETQY	10	TRBV3-1	TRBJ2-5
STRGGSPQETQY	12	TRBV20-1	TRBJ2-5
ASSGLKETQY	10	TRBV7-8	TRBJ2-5
ASSQNEGGELF	11	TRBV3-1	TRBJ2-2
ASSLKGAKSPLH	12	TRBV7-3	TRBJ1-6
AISTSALRNEKLF	13	TRBV10-3	TRBJ1-4
ASSPDSEKLF	10	TRBV7-7	TRBJ1-4
ASSLVGTSSYTGELF	15	TRBV7-9	TRBJ2-2
ASRDLGAGVGDTGELF	16	TRBV28	TRBJ2-2
ASSLVGRGTSYNEQF	15	TRBV5-1	TRBJ2-1
SARDSGRGIAF	11	TRBV20-1	TRBJ1-1
ASSSSRILYNEQF	13	TRBV6-5	TRBJ2-1
ASSPSAGSIGNTGELF	16	TRBV18	TRBJ2-2
ASSFELRETQY	11	TRBV5-1	TRBJ2-5
ASRPQGDEQF	10	TRBV6-5	TRBJ2-1
ASSPANRGEETQY	13	TRBV18	TRBJ2-5
ASSSPGTPIHEQF	13	TRBV7-9	TRBJ2-1
SVETGGSGQY	10	TRBV29-1	TRBJ2-7
ATSPRGTGNSNEQF	14	TRBV24-1	TRBJ2-1
ASSFMQGSDEQF	12	TRBV12-3/TRBV12-4	TRBJ2-1
ASSPPQPSYEQY	12	TRBV12-3/TRBV12-4	TRBJ2-7
ASKTSGGPNNEQF	13	TRBV4-1	TRBJ2-1
SASEQGWGEQF	11	TRBV20-1	TRBJ2-1
SAGLALQETQY	11	TRBV20-1	TRBJ2-5
ASRTDRGGQETQY	13	TRBV5-6	TRBJ2-5
ANSPTSGVRNEQF	13	TRBV10-3	TRBJ2-1
ASEQGARNEQF	11	TRBV5-6	TRBJ2-1
ASSLVAGSLLDTGELF	16	TRBV5-6	TRBJ2-2
ASSVTKESEQY	11	TRBV2	TRBJ2-7
ASSGQGSTDTQY	12	TRBV5-1	TRBJ2-3
ASSRDSWGIQY	11	TRBV3-1	TRBJ2-4
ATSRELAPTQQETQY	15	TRBV15	TRBJ2-5
ASSRQDSYEQY	11	TRBV12-3/TRBV12-4	TRBJ2-7
SASPRLAGCWDEQF	14	TRBV20-1	TRBJ2-1
SATQDTQY	8	TRBV20-1	TRBJ2-3
SARTSGYSSYNEQF	14	TRBV20-1	TRBJ2-1
ASTQTGANVLT	11	TRBV19	TRBJ2-6